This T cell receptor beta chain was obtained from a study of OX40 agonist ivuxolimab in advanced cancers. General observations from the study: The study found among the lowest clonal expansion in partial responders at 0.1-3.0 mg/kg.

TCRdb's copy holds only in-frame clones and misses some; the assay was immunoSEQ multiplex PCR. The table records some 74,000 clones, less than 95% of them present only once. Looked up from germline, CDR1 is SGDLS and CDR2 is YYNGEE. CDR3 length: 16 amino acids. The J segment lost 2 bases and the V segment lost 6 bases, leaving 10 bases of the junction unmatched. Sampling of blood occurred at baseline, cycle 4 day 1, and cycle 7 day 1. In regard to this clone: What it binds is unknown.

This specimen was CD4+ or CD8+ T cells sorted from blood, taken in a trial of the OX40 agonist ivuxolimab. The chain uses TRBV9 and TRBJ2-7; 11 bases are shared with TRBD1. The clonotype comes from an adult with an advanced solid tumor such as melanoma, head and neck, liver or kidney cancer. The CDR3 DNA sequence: TGTGCCAGCAACTCAGAGGGGACAGGGGGACCCTACGAGCAGTACTTC. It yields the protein CASNSEGTGGPYEQYF.